The entry below describes one T cell receptor (beta chain). Its target antigen remains unknown. Per-base quality was not reported, and no clone a single base away is much larger than it. The sample is drawn from a study of T cell repertoires in cytomegalovirus infection (dated by TCRdb to about 2019). For the study in its entirety: Peptide stimulations targeted recently identified HLA-C-restricted CMV epitopes, whose presentation resists viral immunomodulation, together with well-studied HLA-B-restricted epitopes. The HLA type of each donor mattered for the analysis, because public TCR beta signatures pointed to carriage of CMV infection along with the matching HLA type. General findings and caveats noted by the study authors: In the ex vivo response, HLA-C-restricted CMV-specific TCR beta clonotypes were dominant, and in two of eight donors the single most frequent clonotype came from this HLA-C-restricted group. In both this cohort and an independent approximately 400-donor cohort, the cumulative frequency of public TCR beta family members distinguished carriers of CMV infection plus the relevant HLA type.

The treatment or condition tag for this specimen amounts to: in vitro stimulation with specific CMV peptide epitopes to enrich CMV-specific T cells. Its CDR3 holds 16 amino acids, cysteine through phenylalanine. Only the CDR3 DNA is retained, 48 bases long and in frame from the first base. The germline V gene sets CDR1 to SGHTA and CDR2 to FQGTGA. Relative to germline, V is missing 4 bases and J is missing 7 bases, with 10 bases of the junction outside any gene match. Instrument on record: Illumina HiSeq 1500. The public reads were reprocessed in TCRdb via fastp at Q25 and MiXCR, keeping in-frame beta chains. Identical CDR3 proteins give one entry, which carries the most common genes and DNA. The table for this sample lists approximately 390,000 distinct CDR3 sequences; approximately 35% of them were counted only once. The ten largest clones take up roughly 13% of the sample.

The receptor's source is a human donor in good health (CMV status not recorded). Some clones in this sample may be carry-over from other donors' samples. The V gene is TRBV7-3 and the J gene is TRBJ2-1, with 10 junctional bases fitting TRBD2. The specimen was cultured PBMCs, collected from culture after CMV antigen stimulation. The DNA sequence is given as TGTGCCAGCAGCTACTCTAGCGGGAGAGGGCCAAATGAGCAGTTCTTC. This is translated as CASSYSSGRGPNEQFF.